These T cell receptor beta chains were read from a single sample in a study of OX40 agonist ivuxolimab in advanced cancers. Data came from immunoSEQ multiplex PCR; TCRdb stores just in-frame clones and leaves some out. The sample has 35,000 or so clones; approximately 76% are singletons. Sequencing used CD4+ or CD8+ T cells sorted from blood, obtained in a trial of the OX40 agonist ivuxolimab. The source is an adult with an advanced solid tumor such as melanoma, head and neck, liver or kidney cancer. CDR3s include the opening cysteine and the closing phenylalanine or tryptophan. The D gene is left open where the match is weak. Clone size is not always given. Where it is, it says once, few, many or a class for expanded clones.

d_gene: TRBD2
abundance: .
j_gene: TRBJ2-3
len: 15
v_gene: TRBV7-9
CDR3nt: TGTGCCAGCAGCCCCAGCGGGGGGAGGGCAGATACGCAGTATTTT
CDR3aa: CASSPSGGRADTQYF

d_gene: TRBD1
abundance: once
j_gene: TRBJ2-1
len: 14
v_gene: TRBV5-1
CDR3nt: TGCGCCAGCAGCTGGCGGGACAGGGGGTCGGGGCAGTTCTTC
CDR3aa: CASSWRDRGSGQFF

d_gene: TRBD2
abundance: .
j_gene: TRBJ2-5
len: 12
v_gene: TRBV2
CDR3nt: TGTGCCAGCACGGGACTAGGGGAGACCCAGTACTTC
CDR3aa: CASTGLGETQYF

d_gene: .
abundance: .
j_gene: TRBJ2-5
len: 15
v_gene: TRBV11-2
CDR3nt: TGTGCCAGCAGCTTAGCAGGGAAGGTGGGAAAGACCCAGTACTTC
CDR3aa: CASSLAGKVGKTQYF

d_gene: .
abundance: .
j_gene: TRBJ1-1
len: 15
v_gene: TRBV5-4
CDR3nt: TGTGCCAGCAGCTTGGGGGGGCGCCTGAACACTGAAGCTTTCTTT
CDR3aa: CASSLGGRLNTEAFF

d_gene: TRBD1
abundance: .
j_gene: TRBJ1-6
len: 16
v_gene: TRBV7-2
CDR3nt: TGTGCCAGCAGCTTAGGGGGACAGGCAAATAATTCACCCCTCCACTTT
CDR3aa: CASSLGGQANNSPLHF

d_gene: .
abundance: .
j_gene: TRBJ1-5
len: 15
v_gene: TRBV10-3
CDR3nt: TGTGCCATCAGTGAAGAGGGGGTTAGCAATCAGCCCCAGCATTTT
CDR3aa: CAISEEGVSNQPQHF

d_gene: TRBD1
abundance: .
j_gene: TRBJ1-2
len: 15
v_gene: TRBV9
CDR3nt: TGTGCCAGCAGCGTCGGTGGACAGGCTAACTATGGCTACACCTTC
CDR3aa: CASSVGGQANYGYTF

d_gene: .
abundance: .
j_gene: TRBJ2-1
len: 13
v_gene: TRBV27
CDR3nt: TGTGCCAGCAGTCCCACGACCAACAATGAGCAGTTCTTC
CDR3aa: CASSPTTNNEQFF

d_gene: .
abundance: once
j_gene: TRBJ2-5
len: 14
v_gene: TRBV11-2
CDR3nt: TGTGCCACCCCCCTGGATGGGTTTCGAGAGACCCAGTACTTC
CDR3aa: CATPLDGFRETQYF

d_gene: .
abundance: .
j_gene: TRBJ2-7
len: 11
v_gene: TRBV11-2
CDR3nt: TGTGCCAGCAGCTTATGGGACACCGTGCACTTC
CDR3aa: CASSLWDTVHF

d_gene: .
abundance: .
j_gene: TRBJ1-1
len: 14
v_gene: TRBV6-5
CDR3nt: TGTGCCAGCAGTTACTCGATTGGGAGCACTGAAGCTTTCTTT
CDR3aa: CASSYSIGSTEAFF

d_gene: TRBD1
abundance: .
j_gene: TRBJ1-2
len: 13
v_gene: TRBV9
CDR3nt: TGTGCCAGCAGTGAGGACAGGGGCTATGGCTACACCTTC
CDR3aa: CASSEDRGYGYTF

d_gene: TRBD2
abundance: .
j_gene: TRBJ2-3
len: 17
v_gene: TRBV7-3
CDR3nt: TGTGCCAGCAGCTTAGGAGGAAGCGGGGGGGCCTCAGATACGCAGTATTTT
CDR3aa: CASSLGGSGGASDTQYF

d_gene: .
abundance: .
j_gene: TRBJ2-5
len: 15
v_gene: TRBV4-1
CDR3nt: TGCGCCAGCAGCCAAGACCGAGGGGCACGGGAGACCCAGTACTTC
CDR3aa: CASSQDRGARETQYF

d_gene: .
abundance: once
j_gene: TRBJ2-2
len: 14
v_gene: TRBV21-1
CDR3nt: TGTGCCAGCAGCAAACATGCGGGGCCCGGGGAGCTGTTTTTT
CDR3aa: CASSKHAGPGELFF

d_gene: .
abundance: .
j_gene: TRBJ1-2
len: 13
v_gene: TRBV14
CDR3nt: TGTGCCAGCAGCCAAGTTATGGCCTATGGCTACACCTTC
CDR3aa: CASSQVMAYGYTF

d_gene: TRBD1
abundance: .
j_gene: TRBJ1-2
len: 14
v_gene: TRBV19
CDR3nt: TGTGCCAGTAGTTCCCGGACAGGGGGTTATGGCTACACCTTC
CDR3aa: CASSSRTGGYGYTF

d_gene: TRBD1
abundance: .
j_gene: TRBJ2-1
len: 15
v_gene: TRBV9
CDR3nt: TGTGCCAGCAGCGTCCGGGACAGGATCTACAATGAGCAGTTCTTC
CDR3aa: CASSVRDRIYNEQFF

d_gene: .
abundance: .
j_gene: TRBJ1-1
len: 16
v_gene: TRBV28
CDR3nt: TGTGCCAGCAGTTTTGGTTGGGGGTACATGAACACTGAAGCTTTCTTT
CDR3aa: CASSFGWGYMNTEAFF

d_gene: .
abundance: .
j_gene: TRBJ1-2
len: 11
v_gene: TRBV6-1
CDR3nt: TGTGCCAGCAGTGCCTCGAAAGGCTACACCTTC
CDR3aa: CASSASKGYTF

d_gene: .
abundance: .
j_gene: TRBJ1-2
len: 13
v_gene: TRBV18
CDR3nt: TGTGCCAGCTCACCCTCGACAGGCTACGGCTACACCTTC
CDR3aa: CASSPSTGYGYTF

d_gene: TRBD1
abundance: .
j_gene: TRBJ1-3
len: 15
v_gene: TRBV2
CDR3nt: TGTGCCAGCAGAACAGGGGTCTTCTCTGGAAACACCATATATTTT
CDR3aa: CASRTGVFSGNTIYF

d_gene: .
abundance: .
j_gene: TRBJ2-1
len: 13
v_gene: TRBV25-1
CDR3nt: TGTGCCAGCAGTGATTCCGAGCGCAATGAGCAGTTCTTC
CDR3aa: CASSDSERNEQFF

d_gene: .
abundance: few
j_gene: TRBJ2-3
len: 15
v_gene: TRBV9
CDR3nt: TGTGCCAGCAGCGTACTAGGGGGGGTGCCAGATACGCAGTATTTT
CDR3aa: CASSVLGGVPDTQYF

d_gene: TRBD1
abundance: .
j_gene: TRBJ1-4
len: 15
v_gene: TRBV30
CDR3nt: TGTGCCTGGAGTGTCTTCGGGACAGAAAATGAAAAACTGTTTTTT
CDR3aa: CAWSVFGTENEKLFF

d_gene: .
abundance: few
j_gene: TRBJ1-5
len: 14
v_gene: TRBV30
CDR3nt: TGTGCCTGGAGTCCACGGGGAAGGGGGAGGCCCCAGCATTTT
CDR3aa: CAWSPRGRGRPQHF

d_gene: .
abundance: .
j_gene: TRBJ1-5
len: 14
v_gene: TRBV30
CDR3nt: TGTGCCTGGACCCGCGGGTTTAGCAATCAGCCCCAGCATTTT
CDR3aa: CAWTRGFSNQPQHF

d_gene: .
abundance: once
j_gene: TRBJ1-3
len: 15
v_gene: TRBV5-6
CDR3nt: TGTGCCAGCAGCTGGAGGTCAGACTCTGGAAACACCATATATTTT
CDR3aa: CASSWRSDSGNTIYF

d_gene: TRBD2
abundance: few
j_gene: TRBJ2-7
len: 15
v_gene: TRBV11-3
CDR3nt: TGTGCCAGCAGCCCGACTAGCGGGGGGCCGTACGAGCAGTACTTC
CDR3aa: CASSPTSGGPYEQYF

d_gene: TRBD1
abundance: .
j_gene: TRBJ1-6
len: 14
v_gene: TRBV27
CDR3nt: TGTGCCAGCCAGGGGGGCTCCTATAATTCACCCCTCCACTTT
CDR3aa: CASQGGSYNSPLHF

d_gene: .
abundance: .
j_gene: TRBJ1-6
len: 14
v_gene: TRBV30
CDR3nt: TGTGCCTGGAGTCATGAGACAGCAAATTCACCCCTCCACTTT
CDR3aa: CAWSHETANSPLHF

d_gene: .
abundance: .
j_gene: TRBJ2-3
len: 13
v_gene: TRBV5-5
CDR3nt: TGTGCCAGCAGCTCGGGGCCCACAGATACGCAGTATTTT
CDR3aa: CASSSGPTDTQYF

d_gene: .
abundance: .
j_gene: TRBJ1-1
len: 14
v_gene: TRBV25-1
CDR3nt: TGTGCCAGCAGTGAATATAAAACGAACACTGAAGCTTTCTTT
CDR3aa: CASSEYKTNTEAFF

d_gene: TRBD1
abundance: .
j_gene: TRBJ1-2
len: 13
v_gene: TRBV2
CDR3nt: TGTGCCAGCCGGACAGGGTCTAACTATGGCTACACCTTC
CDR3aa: CASRTGSNYGYTF

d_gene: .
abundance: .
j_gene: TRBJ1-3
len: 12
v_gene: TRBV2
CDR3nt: TGTGCCAGCACCGGCTCTGGAAACACCATATATTTT
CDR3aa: CASTGSGNTIYF

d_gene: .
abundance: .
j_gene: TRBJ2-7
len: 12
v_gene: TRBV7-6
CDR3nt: TGTGCCAGCAGCTTAGTTCCGGAGGAGCAGTACTTC
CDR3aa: CASSLVPEEQYF

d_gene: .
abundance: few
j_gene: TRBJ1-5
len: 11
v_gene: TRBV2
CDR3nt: TGTGCCAGCAGTTCTGAATGGCCCCAGCATTTT
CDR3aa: CASSSEWPQHF

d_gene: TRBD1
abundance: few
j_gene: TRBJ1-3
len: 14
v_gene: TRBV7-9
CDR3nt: TGTGCCAGCAGCTCGGGACAGGCTGGAAACACCATATATTTT
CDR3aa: CASSSGQAGNTIYF

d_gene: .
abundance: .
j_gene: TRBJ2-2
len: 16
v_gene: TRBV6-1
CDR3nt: TGTGCCAGCAGTGAACTGATGGGGGGGACATCGGGGGAGCTGTTTTTT
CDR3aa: CASSELMGGTSGELFF